Shown below are 25 T cell receptor beta chains from a single sample sequenced in a study of blood T cell repertoires in COVID-19. Measured with immunoSEQ multiplex PCR; TCRdb has only the in-frame clones, and not every one. The sample shows approximately 140,000 clones, approximately 80% of them seen only once. Material for sequencing was peripheral blood. These receptor sequences come from a woman between 40 and 55 years old with active or convalescent COVID-19.

This clone was seen once. The gene calls are TRBV2 and TRBJ2-1, with TRBD2 matching 11 bases. The ends lost 8 bases at V and 2 bases at J; junction bases unmatched: 2. This CDR3 is 14 amino acids long. Germline-derived CDR1 and CDR2 are SNHLY and FYNNEI. CDR3 sequence: CASAGLAAYNEQFF. CDR3 DNA sequence: TGTGCCAGCGCGGGACTAGCGGCCTACAATGAGCAGTTCTTC.

The V call is TRBV30, the J call TRBJ1-1; possibly TRBD1 for D (5 bases). Trimming took off 3 bases at V and 7 bases at J, with 9 bases between the two ends. This CDR3 spans 11 amino acids. Germline values: CDR1 GTSNPN, CDR2 SVGIG (reference sequence). The CDR3 DNA follows: TGTGCCTGGAGCGGGGGAATTGAAGCTTTCTTT. This sequence encodes CAWSGGIEAFF.

The V gene is TRBV21-1, the J gene TRBJ1-5; TRBD1 is the table's D call, not checked against the DNA. TRBV21-1 is reported as a pseudogene. There are 16 residues in the CDR3. The CDR3 spells CASSKVGGGLNQPQHF. CDR3 nucleotides: TGTGCCAGCAGCAAAGTTGGGGGCGGGCTCAATCAGCCCCAGCATTTT.

The chain joins TRBV5-1 to TRBJ1-6; no definite D call. Trimming shortened V by 2 bases and J by 0 bases, and 15 bases separated the two germline ends. This CDR3 has 18 residues. Germline lookup yields CDR1 SGHRS and CDR2 YFSETQ. CDR3 nucleotides: TGCGCCAGCAGCTTATCCCCGCCTGGAGGCTCCTATAATTCACCCCTCCACTTT. Translating gives CASSLSPPGGSYNSPLHF. Full variable domain (outside the CDR3, taken from reference TRBV5-1 and TRBJ1-6): KAGVTQTPRYLIKTRGQQVTLSCSPISGHRSVSWYQQTPGQGLQFLFEYFSETQRNKGNFPGRFSGRQFSNSRSEMNVSTLELGDSALYLCASSLSPPGGSYNSPLHFGNGTRLTVT.

The chain is built from TRBV4-3 and TRBJ1-4; 8 positions match TRBD1. Trimming removed 0 bases from V and 5 bases from J; junction bases left unmatched: 8. The CDR3 length is 17 residues. Per germline, CDR1 LGHNA and CDR2 YSLEER. CDR3 sequence reads: CASSQERWTGMNEKLFF. CDR3 nucleotides: TGCGCCAGCAGCCAAGAACGCTGGACAGGGATGAATGAAAAACTGTTTTTT.

The chain recombines TRBV25-1 with TRBJ2-5; 7 bases fit TRBD1. The CDR3 totals 16 residues. Trimming took 1 base from V and 7 from J; bases not matched to a gene: 12. Germline V gene sequence: CDR1 MGHDK, CDR2 SYGVNS. The CDR3 reads CASSELTGPLNPTQYF. DNA of the CDR3: TGTGCCAGCAGTGAATTGACAGGGCCCCTCAACCCGACCCAGTACTTC.

The rearrangement uses TRBV3-1 (or the pseudogene TRBV3-2) and TRBJ1-2; 7 bases match TRBD1. With V trimmed by 4 bases and J by 10 bases, 9 bases remained unmatched. Germline assignment: CDR1 LGHDT and CDR2 YNNKEL (reference sequence). This CDR3 comprises 13 residues. As DNA, the CDR3 is TGTGCCAGCAGCCCTCTACAGGGGAACGACTACACCTTC. This translates into CASSPLQGNDYTF.

The chain has TRBV12-3 or TRBV12-4 and TRBJ1-1; D might be TRBD1 (6 bases). V was cut by 5 bases and J by 10 bases, with 17 bases left in between. The CDR3 length is 13 residues. Here the CDR3 reads CASSDRWQDGAFF. For the CDR3, the DNA is TGTGCCAGCAGTGACAGGTGGCAGGACGGAGCTTTCTTT.

This rearrangement joins TRBV9 to TRBJ2-2, with D hard to call. Trimming cost V 3 bases and J 0 bases, with 6 bases left between them. Looked up from germline, CDR1 is SGDLS and CDR2 is YYNGEE. This CDR3 is built from 14 residues. The CDR3 spells CASSAYPNTGELFF. For the CDR3, the DNA is TGTGCCAGCAGCGCGTATCCGAACACCGGGGAGCTGTTTTTT. Complete variable domain (other parts from reference TRBV9 and TRBJ2-2): DSGVTQTPKHLITATGQRVTLRCSPRSGDLSVYWYQQSLDQGLQFLIQYYNGEERAKGNILERFSAQQFPDLHSELNLSSLELGDSALYFCASSAYPNTGELFFGEGSRLTVL.

This clone was recorded a few times. The V call is TRBV5-4, the J call TRBJ2-7, with a weak D call TRBD1 (6 bases). Trimming shortened V by 3 bases and J by 3 bases, and 10 bases separated the two germline ends. The CDR3 runs 13 residues. Germline V gives CDR1 SGHNT, CDR2 YYREEE (reference sequence). The DNA of the CDR3 is TGTGCCAGCAGCTGGCACAGGGACTACGAGCAGTACTTC. Translating it yields CASSWHRDYEQYF.

The rearrangement joins TRBV7-2 to TRBJ1-6; 8 nucleotides agree with TRBD1. CDR1 SGHTA and CDR2 FQGNSA come from the germline V gene. Unmatched junction bases numbered 5, after V lost 1 base and J lost 0 bases. This CDR3 contains 18 residues. The DNA of the CDR3 is TGTGCCAGCAGCTTAGACCGGACAGGGAGCTCCTATAATTCACCCCTCCACTTT. Translation gives CASSLDRTGSSYNSPLHF.

The V gene is TRBV5-6, the J gene TRBJ2-4, with TRBD2 matching over 8 bases. The CDR3 spans 17 residues. The ends lost 4 bases at V and 0 bases at J; junction bases unmatched: 9. Germline V lookup: CDR1 SGHDT, CDR2 YYEEEE. This CDR3 reads CASSPGGGELAKNIQYF. The CDR3 bases are TGTGCCAGCAGCCCGGGGGGGGGCGAATTAGCCAAAAACATTCAGTACTTC.

This chain uses TRBV2 with TRBJ1-1, with D hard to call. Germline V gene data show CDR1 as SNHLY and CDR2 as FYNNEI. The V end lost 4 bases, the J end lost 1 base, and 10 bases lay between the germline ends. CDR3 length: 14 amino acids. CDR3 residues: CASSADIRNTEAFF. The CDR3 DNA follows: TGTGCCAGCAGTGCTGACATACGGAACACTGAAGCTTTCTTT.

The J gene is TRBJ1-6, the V gene TRBV5-1, with D possibly matching TRBD1 (5 bases). Germline assignment: CDR1 SGHRS and CDR2 YFSETQ. CDR3 length: 18 residues. V lost 1 base to trimming and J lost 0 bases, with 14 bases between them. CDR3 protein: CASSLLLTGSSYNSPLHF. CDR3 DNA: TGCGCCAGCAGCTTGCTTCTAACAGGCAGCTCCTATAATTCACCCCTCCACTTT.

The V gene is TRBV5-1, the J gene TRBJ2-7; D perhaps matches TRBD1 (6 bases). Germline V gene sequence: CDR1 SGHRS, CDR2 YFSETQ. The germline V and J ends were trimmed by 4 bases and 5 bases, with 19 bases remaining between them. CDR3 length equals 15 residues. Here the CDR3 reads CASSRAGTMFDEQYF. CDR3 sequence (DNA): TGCGCCAGCAGCCGAGCCGGGACAATGTTTGACGAGCAGTACTTC.

The rearrangement joins TRBV5-1 to TRBJ2-7; 8 bases are shared with TRBD1. Trimming took 0 bases from V and 7 from J; bases not matched to a gene: 9. The germline V gene encodes CDR1 SGHRS and CDR2 YFSETQ. The CDR3 is 15 amino acids. CDR3 protein: CASSLEGRGRQEQYF. CDR3 in DNA: TGCGCCAGCAGCTTGGAGGGCAGGGGGCGTCAAGAGCAGTACTTC.

The chain carries TRBV5-1 and TRBJ1-1; a possible D gene is TRBD1 (5 bases). The CDR3 totals 15 residues. Germline-derived CDR1 and CDR2 are SGHRS and YFSETQ. Trimming left V 3 bases short and J 3 bases short, with 15 bases between. CDR3: CASSYSGGSDTEAFF. CDR3 nucleotides: TGCGCCAGCAGCTATTCGGGGGGATCGGACACTGAAGCTTTCTTT.

The CDR3 DNA reads TGTGCCAGCTCACCACGTAAACAGGGTGGGTCCTACGAGCAGTACTTC. Protein: CASSPRKQGGSYEQYF. The chain joins TRBV18 to TRBJ2-7, with D possibly being TRBD1 (6 bases). V gave up 1 base and J gave up 1 base, with 14 bases separating them. This CDR3 has 16 residues. Germline CDR1 is KGHSH and CDR2 is LQKENI.

This sequence joins TRBV12-3 or TRBV12-4 and TRBJ1-2; 8 positions agree with TRBD1. CDR3 length: 12 residues. The ends lost 6 bases at V and 7 bases at J; junction bases unmatched: 4. For the CDR3, the DNA is TGTGCCAGCAGGGGGGGACAGGCTGGCTACACCTTC. This encodes CASRGGQAGYTF.

V gene TRBV6-5 combines with J gene TRBJ2-7; D might be TRBD1 (6 bases). Germline V lookup: CDR1 MNHEY, CDR2 SVGAGI. The ends were cut back, 6 bases at V and 0 bases at J, with 15 bases in the middle. CDR3 length equals 15 residues. The CDR3 nucleotides read TGTGCCAGCAGAACCGGGACACTGAGCTCCTACGAGCAGTACTTC. Translating it yields CASRTGTLSSYEQYF.

The V gene is TRBV7-2, the J gene TRBJ2-2; a possible D gene is TRBD1 (5 bases). This CDR3 contains 15 residues. Germline V gene data show CDR1 as SGHTA and CDR2 as FQGNSA. The ends were cut back, 5 bases at V and 4 bases at J, with 14 bases in the middle. The CDR3 here is CASSPQGYFTGELFF. DNA of the CDR3: TGTGCCAGCAGCCCCCAGGGATACTTCACCGGGGAGCTGTTTTTT.

The chain has TRBV6-1 and TRBJ1-1; D perhaps matches TRBD1 (6 bases). CDR1 is MNHNS and CDR2 is SASEGT in the germline V gene. The CDR3 loop spans 13 amino acids. V was trimmed by 3 bases and J by 7 bases, leaving 12 bases between them. CDR3 loop: CASSDLGGGEAFF. In nucleotides, the CDR3 is TGTGCCAGCAGTGACCTAGGGGGTGGTGAAGCTTTCTTT.

This sequence joins TRBV24-1 and TRBJ1-1; 7 nucleotides line up with TRBD1. The V gene end was trimmed by 1 base and the J gene end by 10 bases; junction bases not matched to a gene: 8. The length of the CDR3 is 14 residues. Germline CDR1 reads KGHDR; CDR2 reads SFDVKD. CDR3 amino acids: CATSDLGRGRGAFF. CDR3 bases: TGTGCCACCAGTGATTTAGGAAGGGGGCGGGGAGCTTTCTTT.

The V call is TRBV10-3, the J call TRBJ1-4; no definite D call. V lost 4 bases and J lost 8, with 11 bases in between. The CDR3 loop spans 13 amino acids. Germline lookup yields CDR1 ENHRY and CDR2 SYGVKD. CDR3 residues: CAISAGMVEKLFF. CDR3 DNA sequence: TGTGCCATCAGTGCGGGGATGGTCGAAAAACTGTTTTTT.

This clone has only one observation. The genes are TRBV19 and TRBJ2-3; the match to TRBD2 covers 10 bases. Germline assignment: CDR1 LNHDA and CDR2 SQIVND (reference sequence). Trimming removed 5 bases from V and 5 bases from J; junction bases left unmatched: 10. The CDR3 is 16 residues long. CDR3 amino acids: CASSFESGRAEDTQYF. For the CDR3, the DNA is TGTGCCAGTAGTTTTGAAAGCGGGAGGGCTGAAGATACGCAGTATTTT.